This is a list of T cell receptor beta chains from one sample in a study of blood T cell repertoires in COVID-19. The repertoire was sequenced with immunoSEQ multiplex PCR; TCRdb's copy has only in-frame clones and lacks some. In the table there are almost 350,000 clones, about 88% of which are singletons. Material: PBMCs or T cells enriched from blood (not recorded which). These TCRs come from a woman aged 30 to 39 who had been exposed to COVID-19. CDR3s include the opening cysteine and the closing phenylalanine or tryptophan. Each record gives: J gene, D gene, V gene, CDR3 DNA, CDR3 protein. The D gene is left open where the match is weak.

TRBJ2-3 TRBD2 TRBV2 TGTGCCAGCATGGCGGGAGGGACAGATACGCAGTATTTT CASMAGGTDTQYF
TRBJ1-1 TRBD1 TRBV10-2 TGCGCCAGCTTCCAACCCCCGGGACAGGGTGGTAACACTGAAGCTTTCTTT CASFQPPGQGGNTEAFF
TRBJ2-1 TRBD2 TRBV18 TGTGCCAGCTCACTAGCGGGAGGGCCTCGCGGTGAGCAGTTCTTC CASSLAGGPRGEQFF
TRBJ1-4 . TRBV7-9 TGTGCCAGCAGCTTTTTAGGAGATACTAATGAAAAACTGTTTTTT CASSFLGDTNEKLFF
TRBJ2-1 TRBD1 TRBV2 TGTGCCAGCTTCCGGGACAGGGGGCGCGACAATGAGCAGTTCTTC CASFRDRGRDNEQFF
TRBJ2-1 TRBD2 TRBV7-9 TGTGCCAGCAGCCCTAGCGGGAGGTCCAATGAGCAGTTCTTC CASSPSGRSNEQFF
TRBJ2-5 TRBD1 TRBV2 TGTGCCAGCAGCGCACCTGGACAGGGGGTTGAGACCCAGTACTTC CASSAPGQGVETQYF
TRBJ1-2 TRBD1 TRBV28 TGTGCCAGCAGGCAACAGGGGGCGAAGGATGGCTACACCTTC CASRQQGAKDGYTF
TRBJ2-7 . TRBV27 TGTGCCAGCCACGGTCGGGCCTACGAGCAGTACTTC CASHGRAYEQYF
TRBJ2-7 TRBD2 TRBV7-3 TGTGCCAGCAGCCACGGGACTAGCTCCGAGCAGTACTTC CASSHGTSSEQYF
TRBJ2-7 TRBD2 TRBV2 TGTGCCAGCCAACCCCCTAGCGGGACGTACGAGCAGTACTTC CASQPPSGTYEQYF
TRBJ2-7 . TRBV7-9 TGTGCCAGCAGCCCGAAGATGAAAACAGGTGGTAGTACGTCCTACGAGCAGTACTTC CASSPKMKTGGSTSYEQYF
TRBJ2-7 . TRBV10-2 TGCGCCAGCCGGGACGGGAGCTTAGGGTACGAGCAGTACTTC CASRDGSLGYEQYF
TRBJ2-3 . TRBV30 TGTGCCTGGAGCCCCTCGGGCACAGATACGCAGTATTTT CAWSPSGTDTQYF
TRBJ1-5 . TRBV19 TGTGCCAGTAGTATAGGGAAGGCCCGGGACAATCAGCCCCAGCATTTT CASSIGKARDNQPQHF